The rows below give T cell receptor beta chains drawn from one sample of a study of blood T cells in healthy people across ages. TCRdb reanalysed the 5' RACE reads using MiXCR and keeps one entry per CDR3 protein. The table includes 1 million to 1.2 million distinct CDR3 sequences, about two fifths detected once. Sequencing was carried out using blood. These receptors were taken from a man between 18 and 35 years old in good health. Both conserved end residues are trimmed from each CDR3. Size values are once, few and many counts, or a class for expanded clones, and some rows have none.

v_call: TRBV10-3
j_call: TRBJ1-4
clone_size: -
cdr3_aa: AISPSQGLNEKLF

v_call: TRBV25-1
j_call: TRBJ2-3
clone_size: few
cdr3_aa: ASSEYQDSLDTQY

v_call: TRBV20-1
j_call: TRBJ1-1
clone_size: -
cdr3_aa: SALWREAF

v_call: TRBV7-2
j_call: TRBJ2-3
clone_size: few
cdr3_aa: ASSLTGTQQY

v_call: TRBV7-9
j_call: TRBJ2-3
clone_size: few
cdr3_aa: ASSPGAGEAADTQY

v_call: TRBV28
j_call: TRBJ2-5
clone_size: many
cdr3_aa: ASSAAQETQY

v_call: TRBV7-2
j_call: TRBJ2-7
clone_size: few
cdr3_aa: ASSLEAGTDYEQY

v_call: TRBV11-2
j_call: TRBJ2-7
clone_size: -
cdr3_aa: ASSLGTSGEY

v_call: TRBV7-9
j_call: TRBJ1-4
clone_size: -
cdr3_aa: ASSLALLPGEKLF

v_call: TRBV29-1
j_call: TRBJ2-5
clone_size: many
cdr3_aa: SVDRRETQY

v_call: TRBV7-6
j_call: TRBJ2-1
clone_size: -
cdr3_aa: ASSLALAGDHLEQF

v_call: TRBV4-1
j_call: TRBJ1-5
clone_size: -
cdr3_aa: ASSHLQDRNQPRH

v_call: TRBV6-4
j_call: TRBJ2-3
clone_size: -
cdr3_aa: ASSDHFRTGTSGAGDTQY

v_call: TRBV3-1
j_call: TRBJ1-4
clone_size: many
cdr3_aa: ASRLGNEKLF

v_call: TRBV7-9
j_call: TRBJ2-5
clone_size: few
cdr3_aa: ASRTTGFDQETQY

v_call: TRBV12-3/TRBV12-4
j_call: TRBJ2-6
clone_size: -
cdr3_aa: ASSPRTVSSGANVLT

v_call: TRBV20-1
j_call: -
clone_size: -
cdr3_aa: SARGFVGGNNEQY

v_call: TRBV7-9
j_call: TRBJ2-3
clone_size: few
cdr3_aa: ASSPSPLAGGTDTQY

v_call: TRBV7-8
j_call: TRBJ1-5
clone_size: -
cdr3_aa: ASSFRGGRGNQPQH

v_call: TRBV7-9
j_call: TRBJ2-7
clone_size: -
cdr3_aa: ASSLGFSRGGTGDEQY

v_call: TRBV5-1
j_call: TRBJ2-3
clone_size: -
cdr3_aa: AGSSMTGATDTQY

v_call: TRBV20-1
j_call: TRBJ1-3
clone_size: -
cdr3_aa: SASGPSGNTIY

v_call: TRBV7-2
j_call: TRBJ1-6
clone_size: -
cdr3_aa: ASSPNDRHGANSPLH

v_call: TRBV12-3/TRBV12-4
j_call: TRBJ1-1
clone_size: many
cdr3_aa: ASSLASMNTEAF

v_call: TRBV5-1
j_call: TRBJ1-1
clone_size: few
cdr3_aa: ASSPAFLTEAF

v_call: TRBV20-1
j_call: TRBJ2-7
clone_size: -
cdr3_aa: SAWTSGYSYEQY

v_call: TRBV20-1
j_call: TRBJ2-5
clone_size: few
cdr3_aa: SAQTGGGTQY

v_call: TRBV9
j_call: TRBJ2-1
clone_size: -
cdr3_aa: ASSVAWTSPNEQF

v_call: TRBV7-2
j_call: TRBJ2-3
clone_size: -
cdr3_aa: ASSFLGVRESYTDTQY

v_call: TRBV28
j_call: TRBJ1-2
clone_size: -
cdr3_aa: ASSTYRGAVRLGYGYT

v_call: TRBV9
j_call: TRBJ2-3
clone_size: -
cdr3_aa: ASSDSSNAQY

v_call: TRBV12-3/TRBV12-4
j_call: TRBJ1-5
clone_size: few
cdr3_aa: ASSLGAGNQNQPQH

v_call: TRBV20-1
j_call: TRBJ1-1
clone_size: -
cdr3_aa: SAIRGPPEAF

v_call: TRBV27
j_call: TRBJ2-4
clone_size: -
cdr3_aa: ASTGTAGNIQY

v_call: TRBV15
j_call: TRBJ1-2
clone_size: -
cdr3_aa: ATSRDIGTGEIYGYT

v_call: TRBV4-2
j_call: -
clone_size: -
cdr3_aa: ASSHRLAGAQPRYNEQY

v_call: TRBV4-2
j_call: TRBJ1-4
clone_size: -
cdr3_aa: ASSQDGRGEKLF

v_call: TRBV7-9
j_call: TRBJ2-5
clone_size: -
cdr3_aa: ASSQGTGLEAQY

v_call: TRBV9
j_call: TRBJ1-4
clone_size: few
cdr3_aa: ASSRTGKIEKLF